This T cell receptor beta chain appears in the sequencing data of a study of cytomegalovirus exposure and HLA in healthy donors. Study-wide points: Across donors, most TCRs were seen rarely, yet some public ones were widespread. Researchers reportedly found TCR beta sequences accurately predicted most subjects' HLA-A and HLA-B alleles. Follow-up analysis later connected one missense variant in DCLRE1C with trimming of TCR beta V- and J-genes. There were several of the most significant clusters that appeared linked to common viral pathogens in a later analysis.

From germline, CDR1 is MRHNA and CDR2 SNTAGT. The CDR3 sequence is 16 residues long. V was clipped by 2 bases and J by 5 bases, with 19 bases between them. Researchers ran the PCR with 60 Vbeta and 13 Jbeta primers. Measured with immunoSEQ multiplex PCR; TCRdb has only the in-frame clones, and not every one. Among around 170,000 clones listed, over 60% were seen once. Points on this clone: The antigen is unknown.

The V call is TRBV6-4, the J call TRBJ2-7; possible D gene TRBD2, 5 bases. Sample: PBMCs. The source of this sequence is a girl aged 5 to 17 in good health and CMV-seronegative. The CDR3 is CASSDRRWSPRDEQYF. DNA of the CDR3: TGTGCCAGCAGTGACCGGAGGTGGAGTCCCCGAGACGAGCAGTACTTC.